This T cell receptor beta chain was retrieved from a study of T cells after yellow fever vaccination. CDR1 and CDR2 (germline): SGHVS, FNYEAQ. V lost 8 bases to trimming and J lost 0 bases; unmatched junction nucleotides: 13. CDR3 length: 17 residues. Each CDR3 protein is one row after TCRdb ran MiXCR on the 5' RACE reads. The sample lists some 170,000 distinct CDR3 sequences, around 9.7% seen once, with roughly 40% in the top ten. Only a few counts were recorded for this clonotype. The TCR sequence derives from a man in his late teens or twenties who received the YFV17D yellow fever vaccine. The rearrangement links TRBV7-6 to TRBJ2-1, with 7 bases aligning to TRBD2. The sample was CD8+ T cells sorted from PBMCs, taken 45 days after the yellow fever booster vaccination. The CDR3 protein is CASGVEPGGNSYNEQFF. The CDR3 DNA is TGTGCCAGCGGAGTAGAGCCGGGGGGAAACTCCTACAATGAGCAGTTCTTC.